The 30 T cell receptor delta chains presented below share a single source sample, sequenced in a study of γδ T cells in repeated Plasmodium falciparum infection. TCRdb re-called the multiplex PCR reads with CATT. The sample contains approximately 90,000 delta-chain clones, roughly 0.9% of which appear only once. Gammadelta T cells were flow-sorted from PBMC into Vgamma9/Vdelta2+ and Vdelta2-negative populations for bulk analysis. The sample was gamma-delta T cells from blood. These receptors originate from a pool of human donors (malaria-infected and uninfected, not separated).

This clone has ten or more counts. A far larger clone is only one base removed, so a read error is likely. The same CDR3 arises from other DNA sequences in this sample as well. In DNA, the CDR3 is TGTGCCTGTGACAATCTGGGGAGCCCCGGGTACACCGATAAGCTCATCTTT. Protein sequence: CACDNLGSPGYTDKLIF. No J gene call was made, and the V gene is TRDV2; the table's D gene call, TRDD3, was not cross checked with the DNA. This CDR3 is built from 17 residues. CDR1 GEAIGNYY and CDR2 EKD come from the germline V gene.

Remarks on this clone: A single base is all that separates this from a far larger clone, so a read error is likely. The identical CDR3 is also encoded by other nucleotide sequences in the sample. The V gene corresponds to TRDV2; no J gene was called; TRDD3 was called by the table and not checked on the DNA. The CDR3 is made up of 18 amino acids. Germline values: CDR1 GEAIGNYY, CDR2 EKD. The CDR3 sequence: CACDTVTGGHRLTDKLIF. Written as DNA, the CDR3 is TGTGCCTGTGACACCGTTACTGGGGGACATCGACTCACCGATAAGCTCATCTTT.

This clone was counted only a few times. The protein that TCRdb holds for this DNA derives from a much larger clone and differs from the translated DNA at residue 15, which likely indicates a read error; the protein shown here is translated from the DNA. The chain has TRDV2 and TRDJ3, with D perhaps matching TRDD3 (6 bases). TCRdb offers no J gene call, so here the DNA was matched to germline to obtain one. CDR1 is GEAIGNYY, CDR2 EKD, per germline. The CDR3 contains 22 residues. CDR3 residues: CACDTVLGTPGSSSRDTRQMFF. The DNA of the CDR3 is TGTGCCTGTGACACCGTGCTGGGGACACCGGGTTCCAGCTCCCGGGACACCCGACAGATGTTTTTC.

On this clone: This sequence is one base from a far larger clone and is likely a read error. The same CDR3 arises from other DNA sequences in this sample as well. The V call is TRDV2, the J call TRDJ1; D perhaps matches TRDD3 (6 bases). Because TCRdb records no J gene, it was assigned here through a match of the DNA to germline. Germline-derived CDR1 and CDR2 are GEAIGNYY and EKD. This CDR3 is 19 amino acids long. V lost 0 bases, J lost 3 bases, and 25 bases lay in between. CDR3 protein: CACDTGIGGGYRGADKLIF. CDR3 nucleotides: TGTGCCTGTGACACCGGAATCGGTGGAGGATACAGAGGGGCCGATAAACTCATCTTT.

Remarks on this clone: The protein recorded in TCRdb matches a much larger clone and deviates from this DNA's translation at residue 21, suggesting a read error; the protein here is obtained by translating the DNA. CDR3 DNA: TGTGCTCTTGGGGAACAGAGCTCCCTTTGTTCCGAGGGGTACTGGGGGATACGCGGCACCGGTAAACTCATCTTT. Amino acid sequence: CALGEQSSLCSEGYWGIRGTGKLIF. This chain uses TRDV1 with TRDJ1; 13 bases are a match to TRDD3. The CDR3 is 25 amino acids. Per the germline V gene, CDR1 is TSWWSYY and CDR2 is QGS.

The sample holds many counts of this clone. V is TRDV1 and J is TRDJ1; D not resolved. Germline assignment: CDR1 TSWWSYY and CDR2 QGS. The CDR3 contains 14 residues. V was trimmed by 5 bases and J by 0 bases, leaving 10 bases between them. In DNA form, the CDR3 reads TGTGCTCTTGGGTACCCCAGTTACACCGATAAACTCATCTTT. Protein sequence: CALGYPSYTDKLIF.

This clone was seen more than once but under ten times. TCRdb has a much larger clone's protein, which differs at residue 7 from the translation of this DNA, likely because of a read error; what is shown is the protein translated from the DNA. The V gene reported is TRDV1; the J gene is uncalled; no check of the table's D call, TRDD3, against the DNA was made. The CDR3 is 18 residues long. Germline CDR1 TSWWSYY, CDR2 QGS. The CDR3 DNA sequence: TGTGCTCTTGGGGAACTCGGTAATGCTCCCAGATACTGGGGGGGCCTCATCTTT. Its protein product is CALGELGNAPRYWGGLIF.

The chain has TRDV2 and TRDJ1, with TRDD3 identical over 8 bases. The J gene is not listed in TCRdb, so it was assigned here from a DNA match to germline. Germline V CDR1 and CDR2: GEAIGNYY, EKD. CDR3 size: 16 residues. V lost 6 bases to trimming and J lost 0 bases; unmatched junction nucleotides: 11. The CDR3 here is CACTPYWGVNTDKLIF. CDR3 bases: TGTGCCTGTACTCCGTACTGGGGGGTCAACACCGATAAACTCATCTTT.

This clone was seen a few times. This may be a read error, as it is one base from a much larger clone. The chain combines TRDV1 with TRDJ1, with a weak D call TRDD3 (5 bases). As TCRdb names no J gene, one was assigned here on the basis of a DNA match to germline. The CDR3 is 20 residues long. In germline, CDR1 is TSWWSYY, CDR2 QGS. V shed 5 bases and J shed 0 bases, with 28 bases lying between them. CDR3 nucleotide sequence: TGTGCTCTTGGGACTCCCCCGCGGGATTACGGGAGACCGTACACCGATAAACTCATCTTT. Its protein is CALGTPPRDYGRPYTDKLIF.

Details on this clone: This DNA's translation and the protein TCRdb lists, from a much larger clone, do not match at residue 4, likely due to a read error; the protein shown is translated from the DNA. The V gene is TRDV2, the J gene TRDJ1; weak D call: TRDD3 (6 bases). The germline gives CDR1 GEAIGNYY, CDR2 EKD. The CDR3 sequence is 16 residues long. CDR3 DNA sequence: TGTGCCTGTGGCACCGTCGGGTCGATACGCACCGATAAACTCATCTTT. Its protein product is CACGTVGSIRTDKLIF.

Turning to this clone: TCRdb's listed protein matches a much larger clone and diverges from this DNA's translation at residue 13, likely through a read error; the protein shown comes from the DNA. The chain uses TRDV1 and TRDJ1; tentatively, D is TRDD2 (6 bases). The J gene was missing in TCRdb and was found by matching the end of the DNA to germline. V was cut by 3 bases and J by 1 base, with 42 bases left in between. CDR1 and CDR2 from the germline V gene are TSWWSYY and QGS. The CDR3 loop spans 25 amino acids. CDR3 nucleotides: TGTGCTCTTGGGGACAGAGGAGTTTGGTCCTTCCCACCGGGGCAAGGGGTTCCACGCACCGATAAACTCATCTTT. It translates to CALGDRGVWSFPPGQGVPRTDKLIF.

This clone turned up a few times. Since a far larger clone is one base different, this is likely a read error. Other DNA sequences of this sample code for an identical CDR3. The V gene is TRDV1; the J gene was not called; whether TRDD3, the table's D call, matches the DNA was not checked. This CDR3 has 18 residues. Per the germline V gene, CDR1 is TSWWSYY and CDR2 is QGS. CDR3 sequence reads: CALGERFFEYESSDKLIF. The CDR3 DNA reads TGTGCTCTTGGGGAAAGGTTCTTCGAGTACGAGTCCTCCGATAAACTTATCTTT.

Turning to this clone: TCRdb shows a much larger clone's protein in place of this DNA's translation, and the two differ at residue 3, likely through a read error; the protein shown is translated from the DNA. The chain has TRDV2 and TRDJ1; 11 bases are shared with TRDD3. CDR1 and CDR2 (germline): GEAIGNYY, EKD. The CDR3 spans 18 residues. CDR3 coding DNA: TGTGCCCGTGACAGGATACTGGGGGATATGAAGGACACCGATAAACTCATCTTT. The encoded protein is CARDRILGDMKDTDKLIF.

In the case of this clone: A far larger clone lies a single base away; this is likely a read error. This CDR3 is also generated by other DNA sequences in the sample. The rearrangement joins TRDV1 to TRDJ1; perhaps TRDD3 as D (5 bases). TCRdb is silent on the J gene; assignment here came from matching the DNA to germline. The germline gives CDR1 TSWWSYY, CDR2 QGS. The CDR3 is made up of 13 amino acids. The CDR3 region is CALGDIQYDKLIF. DNA of the CDR3: TGTGCCCTTGGGGACATACAATATGATAAACTCATCTTT.

As regards this clone: For this DNA, TCRdb reports the protein of a much larger clone, which diverges at residue 4, most likely from a read error; the protein presented here is translated directly from the DNA. This rearrangement joins TRDV1 to TRDJ2; D may be TRDD3 (6 bases). Germline matching of the DNA provided the J gene here, since TCRdb leaves it blank. Germline lookup yields CDR1 TSWWSYY and CDR2 QGS. V was pared by 9 bases and J by 4 bases, with 18 bases between. The CDR3 runs to 15 residues. CDR3 DNA: TGTGCTCTGGCCTACGAAGGGATATCGACAGCACAACTCTTCTTT. This codes for CALAYEGISTAQLFF.

Comments on this clone: The protein given by TCRdb reflects a much larger clone and differs at residue 9 from this DNA's translation, likely from a read error; the protein shown is the DNA's translation. The chain links TRDV2 to TRDJ1; 8 nucleotides agree with TRDD3. Here the J gene came from matching the DNA to germline, since TCRdb omits it. The CDR3 runs to 19 residues. Germline trimming cut 6 bases from V and 4 bases from J; bases unmatched to any gene: 24. Germline V gene lookup returns CDR1 GEAIGNYY and CDR2 EKD. The CDR3 DNA reads as TGTGCCTGTAATGGCGTACTGGGGGGTACGAGCCTCGACAGCGATAAACTCATCTTT. Protein: CACNGVLGGTSLDSDKLIF.

This clone appeared a few times. TCRdb's protein for this DNA is that of a much larger clone and differs from the translation at residue 6, likely a read error; the protein shown is the DNA translation. The rearrangement uses TRDV2 and TRDJ1; 9 bases fit TRDD3. In the absence of a J gene in TCRdb, the DNA was matched to germline to assign it here. V lost 5 bases, J lost 0 bases, and 27 bases stayed unmatched. The V gene's germline CDR1 is GEAIGNYY and CDR2 EKD. The CDR3 is 22 amino acids. DNA for the CDR3: TGTGCCTGTGCCAGAAGGAACCCTACGCTGGGGGATGGAACCCTGTACACCGATAAACTCATCTTT. Translation: CACARRNPTLGDGTLYTDKLIF.

Concerning this clone: The TCRdb protein, from a much larger clone, departs from this DNA's translation at residue 9, likely by read error; the protein shown derives from the DNA. The chain recombines TRDV1 with TRDJ1; 10 positions agree with TRDD3. The J gene was missing in TCRdb and was found by matching the end of the DNA to germline. There are 24 residues in the CDR3. Looked up from germline, CDR1 is TSWWSYY and CDR2 is QGS. The V and J ends lost 0 bases and 0 bases, in that order; junction bases with no gene match: 25. CDR3 loop: CALGELELLPTIDGGIRYTDKLIF. In DNA form, the CDR3 reads TGTGCTCTTGGGGAACTAGAACTGCTCCCTACGATTGACGGGGGGATACGATACACCGATAAACTCATCTTT.

This clone was observed many times. This chain connects TRDV1 to TRDJ1, with TRDD3 identical over 8 bases. The ends lost 0 bases at V and 0 bases at J; junction bases unmatched: 21. Germline CDR1 and CDR2: TSWWSYY and QGS. CDR3 size: 22 residues. The CDR3 here is CALGELIMSYPTGGEDTDKLIF. CDR3 nucleotide sequence: TGTGCTCTTGGGGAACTAATTATGTCCTACCCGACTGGGGGGGAGGACACCGATAAACTCATCTTT.

This clone was counted between two and nine times. Since a far larger clone is one base different, this is likely a read error. Other DNA sequences from this sample encode an identical CDR3 as well. A V gene of TRDV2 was called, but no J gene was assigned; the table gives TRDD3 as D, unverified against the DNA. The CDR3 is 16 residues long. Germline CDR1 is GEAIGNYY and CDR2 is EKD. The CDR3 here is CACDTMGDTDTDKLIF. The CDR3 nucleotides read TGTGCCTGTGACACGATGGGGGATACGGACACCGATAAACTCATATTT.

As for this clone: The amino acid sequence in TCRdb belongs to a much larger clone and departs from this DNA's translation at residue 21, likely a sequencing read error; the sequence shown is translated from the DNA. No J gene was named, though the V gene is TRDV1; the DNA was not compared with TRDD3, the D call given in the table. Germline CDR1 TSWWSYY, CDR2 QGS. The length of the CDR3 is 22 residues. The CDR3 DNA reads TGTGCTCTTGGGGAAACCTTTGGTTCCTACGAAGAGGCTGGGGGATACGCCGATAAACTCACCTTT. Translating it yields CALGETFGSYEEAGGYADKLTF.

With regard to this clone: A far larger clone is off by one base, so a read error is likely. Other nucleotide sequences from this sample produce the same CDR3. CDR3 in DNA: TGTGCTCTTGGGGACGCATACGGACCCACCGATAAACTCATCTTC. Its translation: CALGDAYGPTDKLIF. The J gene was not called, though the V gene is TRDV1; the table assigns TRDD3, which was not confirmed against the DNA. Germline assignment: CDR1 TSWWSYY and CDR2 QGS. This CDR3 has 15 amino acids.

As for this clone: TCRdb's listed protein matches a much larger clone and diverges from this DNA's translation at residue 16, likely through a read error; the protein shown comes from the DNA. The V gene is TRDV2; the J gene was not called; the DNA was not used to check the table's D call, TRDD3. This CDR3 spans 18 amino acids. Germline CDR1 is GEAIGNYY and CDR2 is EKD. CDR3 DNA: TGTGCCTGTGACACAGTGGGTGGGGGATACCCGAACACCGATAAACCCATCTTT. Translation: CACDTVGGGYPNTDKPIF.

This clone has a handful of counts. TCRdb lists the protein of a much larger clone for this DNA, which differs at residue 3, so this is likely a read error; the protein given here is translated from the DNA itself. The rearrangement links TRDV2 to TRDJ1; D gene ambiguous. Here the J gene was assigned by germline matching of the DNA, as TCRdb has none. The CDR3 has 16 residues. The germline CDR1 and CDR2 sequences are GEAIGNYY and EKD. The CDR3 is CAYDTHGGIYTDKLIF. In nucleotides, the CDR3 is TGTGCCTATGACACACACGGAGGTATTTACACCGATAAACTCATCTTT.

Note on this clone: The translation of this DNA and the TCRdb protein of a much larger clone differ at residue 9, probably owing to a read error; the protein shown here is translated from the DNA. The rearrangement uses TRDV1 and TRDJ1; D assignment may be TRDD2 or TRDD3 (5 bases each). The J gene, not given by TCRdb, was assigned here from a germline match of the nucleotide sequence. V lost 0 bases and J lost 4, with 24 bases in between. The CDR3 length is 19 residues. The germline CDR1 and CDR2 sequences are TSWWSYY and QGS. CDR3 sequence reads: CALGELLLGPSGRRDKLIF. The CDR3 bases are TGTGCTCTTGGGGAACTACTCCTAGGGCCCTCGGGGAGGCGCGATAAACTCATCTTT.

The table lists this clone with a few counts. This likely reflects a read error, since a far larger clone is one base away. The same CDR3 arises from other DNA sequences in this sample as well. The CDR3 coding sequence is TGTGCCTGTGATAGATTCTTAATACTGGGGGATACGCGCTCCTGGGACACCCGACAGATGTTTTTC. This codes for CACDRFLILGDTRSWDTRQMFF. This rearrangement joins TRDV2 to TRDJ3; 13 bases fit TRDD3. The J gene comes from matching the DNA to germline here; TCRdb lacks it. With V trimmed by 4 bases and J by 0 bases, 14 bases remained unmatched. CDR1 and CDR2 from the germline V gene are GEAIGNYY and EKD. This CDR3 has 22 amino acids.

The table lists this clone with many counts. The protein given by TCRdb reflects a much larger clone and differs at residue 13 from this DNA's translation, likely from a read error; the protein shown is the DNA's translation. V is TRDV2 and J is TRDJ1, with 8 bases aligning to TRDD2. CDR1 is GEAIGNYY and CDR2 is EKD in the germline V gene. The CDR3 runs to 18 residues. CDR3 DNA: TGTGCAGACAAGGCTTCCTACGTACCTGGGGACGTTGCCGATAAACTCATCTTT. Translating gives CADKASYVPGDVADKLIF.

This clone was picked up a small number of times. The protein recorded in TCRdb matches a much larger clone and deviates from this DNA's translation at residue 5, suggesting a read error; the protein here is obtained by translating the DNA. The V and J genes are TRDV2 and TRDJ2, with TRDD3 identical over 9 bases. The ends lost 3 bases at V and 1 base at J; junction bases unmatched: 23. Germline-derived CDR1 and CDR2 are GEAIGNYY and EKD. The length of the CDR3 is 22 residues. The CDR3 region is CACDLLTGGATKGSNLTAQLFF. The CDR3 nucleotides are TGTGCCTGTGACCTTCTTACTGGGGGAGCCACTAAGGGGTCAAATTTGACAGCACAACTCTTCTTT.

Regarding this clone: This likely traces to a read error, being one base from a far larger clone. At the DNA level, this CDR3 is encoded by other sequences in the same sample as well. The chain uses TRDV2 and TRDJ1; maybe TRDD3 (6 bases). The J gene, not given by TCRdb, was assigned here from a germline match of the nucleotide sequence. V lost 1 base to trimming and J lost 0 bases, with 20 bases between them. The CDR3 is 18 amino acids. Germline V gives CDR1 GEAIGNYY, CDR2 EKD. In DNA, the CDR3 is TGTGCCTGTGACACACGTATTGGGGGGTACGCCTACACCGATAAACTCATCTTT. Its protein product is CACDTRIGGYAYTDKLIF.

This clone was detected a few times. TCRdb's entry gives the protein of a much larger clone, which mismatches this DNA's translation at residue 3, likely from a read error; the protein reported here is translated from the DNA. This chain joins TRDV2 and TRDJ1; 9 bases map to TRDD3. The J gene, left out of TCRdb, was set here by checking the DNA against germline. CDR1 is GEAIGNYY and CDR2 is EKD in the germline V gene. The CDR3 sequence is 16 residues long. The chain's CDR3 is CAFDTNLGDTADKLIF. DNA of the CDR3: TGTGCCTTTGACACCAACCTAGGGGATACGGCCGATAAACTCATCTTT.